These 12 T cell receptor beta chains came from one sample sequenced in a study of cytomegalovirus exposure and HLA in healthy donors. Generated by immunoSEQ multiplex PCR, the TCRdb table keeps only in-frame clones and is missing some. The sample has a few hundred thousand clones, roughly 87% seen once. Material for sequencing was PBMCs. These receptors originate from a woman aged 25-40 years in good health and CMV-seronegative.

Concerning this clone itself: Other DNA sequences of this sample code for an identical CDR3. The chain combines TRBV13 with TRBJ2-7; a weak D match, TRBD1 (6 bases). The germline CDR1 and CDR2 sequences are PRHDT and FYEKMQ (reference sequence). V lost 0 bases, J lost 3 bases, and 6 bases lay in between. The CDR3 is 13 residues long. As DNA, the CDR3 is TGTGCCAGCAGCTTAGGACAGGGCTACGAGCAGTACTTC. Its translation: CASSLGQGYEQYF.

This clone was detected a few times. This chain links TRBV28 with TRBJ2-7; the match to TRBD1 covers 9 bases. This CDR3 is 15 amino acids long. Germline V gene data show CDR1 as MDHEN and CDR2 as SYDVKM. V gave up 2 bases and J gave up 4 bases; unmatched junction bases: 6. CDR3 protein: CASSLMGTGQYEQYF. CDR3 in DNA: TGTGCCAGCAGTTTAATGGGGACAGGGCAGTACGAGCAGTACTTC.

The chain uses TRBV6-5 and TRBJ2-7; 8 bases map to TRBD1. The CDR3 has 13 amino acids. The V and J ends lost 6 bases and 6 bases, in that order; junction bases with no gene match: 7. Germline CDR1 is MNHEY and CDR2 is SVGAGI. CDR3 protein: CASSLGQAAEQYF. CDR3 sequence (DNA): TGTGCCAGCAGCCTGGGACAGGCGGCCGAGCAGTACTTC.

CDR3 sequence: CASSPVGRMGGNTIYF. The CDR3 DNA reads as TGTGCCAGCAGCCCTGTGGGGAGGATGGGGGGAAACACCATATATTTT. The chain links TRBV7-6 to TRBJ1-3; D is uncertain. Trimming stripped 5 bases from V and 4 bases from J, with 18 bases between. The CDR3 is made up of 16 amino acids. In germline, CDR1 is SGHVS, CDR2 FNYEAQ.

The V call is TRBV7-2, the J call TRBJ2-2; TRBD1 matches 11 bases. The CDR3 has 16 residues. Per the germline V gene, CDR1 is SGHTA and CDR2 is FQGNSA. The J segment lost 4 bases and the V segment lost 3 bases, leaving 4 bases of the junction unmatched. DNA of the CDR3: TGTGCCAGCAGCTTTGGGACAGGGGGACGCACCGGGGAGCTGTTTTTT. Encoded protein: CASSFGTGGRTGELFF. The whole variable domain, filled in from reference TRBV7-2 and TRBJ2-2, reads GAGVSQSPSNKVTEKGKDVELRCDPISGHTALYWYRQSLGQGLEFLIYFQGNSAPDKSGLPSDRFSAERTGGSVSTLTIQRTQQEDSAVYLCASSFGTGGRTGELFFGEGSRLTVL.

V usage is TRBV11-2 and J usage is TRBJ1-5; unclear D gene. There are 14 residues in the CDR3. Deletions cut 0 bases from V and 2 bases from J, with 5 bases between. Germline values: CDR1 SGHAT, CDR2 FQNNGV. The chain's CDR3 is CASSLDGGNQPQHF. The CDR3 DNA reads TGTGCCAGCAGCTTAGATGGAGGCAATCAGCCCCAGCATTTT.

The CDR3 DNA reads TGTGCCAGCATCTCCCCGCAGGACCCCTCGTACGAGCAGTACTTC. Encoded protein: CASISPQDPSYEQYF. This chain joins TRBV6-1 and TRBJ2-7; D is uncertain. CDR1 and CDR2 (germline): MNHNS, SASEGT. This CDR3 comprises 15 residues. V was clipped by 7 bases and J by 4 bases, with 20 bases between them.

The chain combines TRBV18 with TRBJ2-7; 7 nucleotides line up with TRBD1. Germline lookup yields CDR1 KGHSH and CDR2 LQKENI. V trimming: 3 bases; J trimming: 2 bases; junction bases outside the gene matches: 4. The CDR3 runs 14 residues. The CDR3 coding sequence is TGTGCCAGCTCACCCGGGACAGCCGCCTACGAGCAGTACTTC. This encodes CASSPGTAAYEQYF.

The chain couples TRBV28 to TRBJ1-5; D call uncertain. The germline V gene has CDR1 MDHEN and CDR2 SYDVKM. Trimming took off 6 bases at V and 2 bases at J, with 20 bases between the two ends. The length of the CDR3 is 17 residues. The chain's CDR3 is CASSTHRLAQGNQPQHF. CDR3 bases: TGTGCCAGCAGCACCCACCGATTGGCTCAGGGCAATCAGCCCCAGCATTTT.

This clone came up once. The V gene is TRBV5-6, the J gene TRBJ2-2, with 8 nucleotides matching TRBD1. Per germline, CDR1 SGHDT and CDR2 YYEEEE. With 8 bases clipped from V and 0 bases from J, the junction kept 3 bases outside the gene matches. This CDR3 region has 14 residues. CDR3 in DNA: TGTGCCAGTTGGACAGGGTCGAACACCGGGGAGCTGTTTTTT. This encodes CASWTGSNTGELFF.

The genes are TRBV28 and TRBJ2-1; no clear D. Per the germline V gene, CDR1 is MDHEN and CDR2 is SYDVKM. The V end was cut by 2 bases, the J end by 0 bases, with 8 bases between. This CDR3 comprises 15 residues. The CDR3 here is CASSLLVSSYNEQFF. The CDR3 coding sequence is TGTGCCAGCAGTTTACTTGTGAGCTCCTACAATGAGCAGTTCTTC.

The V gene is TRBV11-2, the J gene TRBJ2-1, with 13 bases matching TRBD2. The CDR3 is 16 amino acids. The germline gives CDR1 SGHAT, CDR2 FQNNGV. V shed 5 bases, J shed 4 bases, and the junction held 5 bases outside the gene matches. CDR3 sequence reads: CASSLGLAGAYNEQFF. CDR3 bases: TGTGCCAGCAGCCTTGGACTAGCGGGAGCGTACAATGAGCAGTTCTTC.